The present TCR beta chain was sequenced within a study of T cell repertoires in cytomegalovirus infection. Study summary: Indicated by public TCR beta signatures were CMV infection and matching HLA type.

The CDR3 covers 14 residues. Trimming took off 6 bases at V and 6 bases at J, with 17 bases between the two ends. CDR1 SGHTA and CDR2 FQGNSA come from the germline V gene. TCRdb recomputed calls from the reads with MiXCR, one row per CDR3 protein. Here the sample spans about 400,000 distinct CDR3 sequences, less than 20% being singletons. This clonotype was picked up a small number of times. No antigen is known for it. General study results and limits: CMV-specific TCR beta clonotypes restricted by HLA-C dominated the ex vivo response. Cumulative public TCR beta family frequency identified carriers of CMV plus the relevant HLA.

This sequence was found in a human donor in good health (CMV status not recorded). Some clones in this sample may be carry-over from other donors' samples. The chain joins TRBV7-2 to TRBJ1-1, with D maybe TRBD1 (5 bases). The specimen sequenced was PBMCs. In DNA form, the CDR3 reads TGTGCCAGCAGGCAGACAGTCTCGAGGCCTGAAGCTTTCTTT. Translating it yields CASRQTVSRPEAFF.